Shown below are 27 T cell receptor beta chains from a single sample sequenced in a study of cytomegalovirus exposure and HLA in healthy donors. The primer mix had 60 Vbeta and 13 Jbeta primers. Assay used: immunoSEQ multiplex PCR; TCRdb lists only in-frame clones, some missing. The profile shows approximately 170,000 clones, more than 60% of them singletons. The sample consisted of PBMCs. The receptors shown here come from a female donor in good health and CMV-seronegative.

This clone came up a few times. This sequence joins TRBV6-1 and TRBJ1-1, with D perhaps matching TRBD1 (6 bases). CDR1 and CDR2 from the germline V gene are MNHNS and SASEGT. The CDR3 contains 13 residues. V lost 6 bases and J lost 1, with 9 bases in between. Written as DNA, the CDR3 is TGTGCCAGCAGGAACAGGGAGAACACTGAAGCTTTCTTT. Residues: CASRNRENTEAFF.

The rearrangement joins TRBV5-1 to TRBJ1-1; possible D gene TRBD1, 6 bases. CDR3 length: 16 amino acids. The V gene's germline CDR1 is SGHRS and CDR2 YFSETQ. The V gene lost 5 bases and the J gene lost 2 bases, with 19 bases spanning the gap. CDR3 nucleotides: TGCGCCAGCAGAAGGGACACTCGCGGGTCAAACACTGAAGCTTTCTTT. Protein product: CASRRDTRGSNTEAFF.

The chain couples TRBV2 to TRBJ1-5; 8 bases are a match to TRBD1. The junction had 4 bases not matched to a gene; V was cut back by 4 bases and J by 5 bases. This CDR3 contains 14 residues. CDR1 and CDR2 (germline): SNHLY, FYNNEI. CDR3 coding DNA: TGTGCCAGCAGTGCCGACAGGGGCGATCAGCCCCAGCATTTT. Its translation: CASSADRGDQPQHF. Looking up the rest from reference TRBV2 and TRBJ1-5 gives the full variable domain: EPEVTQTPSHQVTQMGQEVILRCVPISNHLYFYWYRQILGQKVEFLVSFYNNEISEKSEIFDDQFSVERPDGSNFTLKIRSTKLEDSAMYFCASSADRGDQPQHFGDGTRLSIL.

In this sample, this clone turned up once. The chain joins TRBV7-2 to TRBJ2-5, with 7 bases that match TRBD2. Germline V gene data show CDR1 as SGHTA and CDR2 as FQGNSA. This CDR3 region has 15 residues. V shed 0 bases and J 2 bases; nucleotides not matched to a gene: 3. CDR3 in amino acids: CASSLAPGGQETQYF. CDR3 coding DNA: TGTGCCAGCAGCTTAGCCCCCGGGGGGCAAGAGACCCAGTACTTC.

This clone was seen a single time. The gene calls are TRBV11-2 and TRBJ1-4; 7 positions match TRBD1. This CDR3 region has 14 residues. V gave up 5 bases and J gave up 3 bases; unmatched junction bases: 3. Germline CDR1 reads SGHAT; CDR2 reads FQNNGV. The CDR3 DNA reads as TGTGCCAGCAGCATGACAGGGTCTAATGAAAAACTGTTTTTT. Encoded protein: CASSMTGSNEKLFF.

The sample holds one count of this clone. The chain uses TRBV10-3 and TRBJ1-1, with D perhaps TRBD1 (5 bases). The CDR3 has 13 residues. V dropped 7 bases and J dropped 1 base, with 10 bases sitting between them. Per the germline V gene, CDR1 is ENHRY and CDR2 is SYGVKD. CDR3 amino acids: CAITPGQNTEAFF. CDR3 nucleotide sequence: TGTGCCATCACCCCTGGACAGAACACTGAAGCTTTCTTT.

This chain connects TRBV30 to TRBJ2-4; 8 bases match TRBD1. Germline V gene data show CDR1 as GTSNPN and CDR2 as SVGIG (reference sequence). V gave up 5 bases and J gave up 8 bases; unmatched junction bases: 8. CDR3 length equals 13 residues. The CDR3 region is CAWGQGGLDIQYF. Written as DNA, the CDR3 is TGTGCCTGGGGACAGGGAGGCCTGGACATTCAGTACTTC. Full variable domain (outside the CDR3, taken from reference TRBV30 and TRBJ2-4): SQTIHQWPATLVQPVGSPLSLECTVEGTSNPNLYWYRQAAGRGLQLLFYSVGIGQISSEVPQNLSASRPQDRQFILSSKKLLLSDSGFYLCAWGQGGLDIQYFGAGTRLSVL.

In the case of this clone: An end of the junction differs from the germline gene, which may be a read error. The rearrangement joins TRBV7-9 to TRBJ1-4; 7 bases are a match to TRBD1. The length of the CDR3 is 15 residues. CDR1 is SEHNR, CDR2 FQNEAQ, per germline (reference sequence). In DNA, the CDR3 is TGTTCCAGCAGCCCGCAGGGACAGCCTAATGAAAAACTGTTTTTT. This codes for CSSSPQGQPNEKLFF. The full variable domain, completed using reference TRBV7-9 and TRBJ1-4, is DTGVSQNPRHKITKRGQNVTFRCDPISEHNRLYWYRQTLGQGPEFLTYFQNEAQLEKSRLLSDRFSAERPKGSFSTLEIQRTEQGDSAMYLCSSSPQGQPNEKLFFGSGTQLSVL.

This rearrangement joins TRBV5-1 to TRBJ2-7; a possible D gene is TRBD1 (6 bases). The V end was cut by 4 bases, the J end by 2 bases, with 13 bases between. Germline V CDR1 and CDR2: SGHRS, YFSETQ. CDR3 length: 14 amino acids. In DNA form, the CDR3 reads TGCGCCAGCAGCCCCCGACAGGCCCCCTACGAGCAGTACTTC. Amino acids: CASSPRQAPYEQYF.

The V call is TRBV19, the J call TRBJ1-1; D is perhaps TRBD1 (5 bases). Trimming took 2 bases from V and 7 from J, leaving 17 bases between them. The V gene's germline CDR1 is LNHDA and CDR2 SQIVND (reference sequence). The CDR3 is 15 residues long. The CDR3 reads CASSITPRGRGEAFF. In nucleotides, the CDR3 is TGTGCCAGTAGTATAACCCCAAGGGGAAGAGGTGAAGCTTTCTTT.

The rearrangement uses TRBV5-1 and TRBJ1-2, with D tentatively TRBD1 (6 bases). This CDR3 contains 15 residues. The germline gives CDR1 SGHRS, CDR2 YFSETQ. Trimming cost V 4 bases and J 8 bases, with 21 bases left between them. The CDR3 DNA is TGCGCCAGCAGCCCGGAACGGGGGGCGCACCGGGGCTACACCTTC. It encodes CASSPERGAHRGYTF.

J is TRBJ2-2 and V is TRBV5-1, with 7 bases aligning to TRBD2. There are 15 residues in the CDR3. Germline V gene lookup returns CDR1 SGHRS and CDR2 YFSETQ. The V segment lost 0 bases and the J segment 4 bases; nucleotides outside the gene matches: 3. The CDR3 spells CASSLVASGTGELFF. The CDR3 DNA follows: TGCGCCAGCAGCTTGGTCGCTAGCGGCACCGGGGAGCTGTTTTTT.

On this clone itself: A read error may account for a junction end that differs from germline. The chain couples TRBV29-1 to TRBJ2-1; no reliable D call. This CDR3 contains 13 residues. Germline values: CDR1 SQVTM, CDR2 ANQGSEA. Written as DNA, the CDR3 is TGCAGCGTTGGTACGGGTTCCTGCAATGAGCAGTTCTTC. Amino acid sequence: CSVGTGSCNEQFF.

CDR3 loop: CASSLNEGTAEAFF. DNA of the CDR3: TGTGCCAGCAGTTTAAACGAGGGGACAGCTGAAGCTTTCTTT. This sequence joins TRBV27 and TRBJ1-1; 7 positions agree with TRBD1. Germline V gene data show CDR1 as MNHEY and CDR2 as SMNVEV (reference sequence). After removal of 2 bases from V and 6 bases from J, the junction contained 6 bases not matched to a gene. This CDR3 region has 14 residues.

The chain links TRBV5-1 to TRBJ2-7; 13 nucleotides agree with TRBD2. The germline V gene has CDR1 SGHRS and CDR2 YFSETQ. V trimming: 4 bases; J trimming: 3 bases; junction bases outside the gene matches: 7. The CDR3 consists of 16 residues. The CDR3, as DNA: TGCGCCAGCAGCGGAGGACTAGCGGGGGCCAACTACGAGCAGTACTTC. It encodes CASSGGLAGANYEQYF.

This clone was recorded once. The chain couples TRBV5-6 to TRBJ2-3, with TRBD1 matching 7 bases. V lost 3 bases and J lost 3; bases outside the gene matches: 10. The CDR3 has 16 amino acids. In germline, CDR1 is SGHDT, CDR2 YYEEEE. CDR3: CASSWGTARGTDTQYF. The CDR3 bases are TGTGCCAGCAGCTGGGGGACAGCGCGAGGGACAGATACGCAGTATTTT. The complete variable domain, with remaining parts taken from reference TRBV5-6 and TRBJ2-3, reads DAGVTQSPTHLIKTRGQQVTLRCSPKSGHDTVSWYQQALGQGPQFIFQYYEEEERQRGNFPDRFSGHQFPNYSSELNVNALLLGDSALYLCASSWGTARGTDTQYFGPGTRLTVL.

The chain links TRBV30 to TRBJ1-2, with 8 bases aligning to TRBD1. Germline loops: CDR1 GTSNPN, CDR2 SVGIG (reference sequence). With V trimmed by 2 bases and J by 4 bases, 6 bases remained unmatched. The CDR3 consists of 14 residues. CDR3 DNA sequence: TGTGCCTGGAGTACAGGACAGGGAGTCTATGGCTACACCTTC. Its protein is CAWSTGQGVYGYTF.

The V call is TRBV4-3, the J call TRBJ2-5; the D gene is possibly TRBD1 (6 bases). This CDR3 is built from 16 residues. V lost 0 bases to trimming and J lost 2 bases, with 13 bases between them. CDR1 is LGHNA and CDR2 is YSLEER in the germline V gene. The CDR3 spells CASSQDLGGSQETQYF. The CDR3 DNA follows: TGCGCCAGCAGCCAAGATTTAGGGGGTTCTCAAGAGACCCAGTACTTC.

CDR3 coding DNA: TGCGCCAGCAGTGAGACCACCGGGACAGGGCCGAACACTGAAGCTTTCTTT. Protein product: CASSETTGTGPNTEAFF. This chain uses TRBV10-1 with TRBJ1-1, with 9 bases identical to TRBD1. The CDR3 covers 17 residues. Germline loops: CDR1 WNHNN, CDR2 SYGVQD (reference sequence). V trimming: 2 bases; J trimming: 1 base; junction bases outside the gene matches: 8.

This clone was observed a handful of times. The chain uses TRBV6-6 and TRBJ1-5, with 7 bases matching TRBD1. Germline V CDR1 and CDR2: MNHNY, SVGAGI (reference sequence). This CDR3 has 15 residues. Trimming took 6 bases from V and 4 from J; bases not matched to a gene: 9. CDR3 nucleotide sequence: TGTGCCAGCAGCCGTGGACAGGCCCCAAATCAGCCCCAGCATTTT. It encodes CASSRGQAPNQPQHF.

V gene TRBV5-4 combines with J gene TRBJ2-2, with 7 bases fitting TRBD2. Trimming took 2 bases from V and 5 from J; bases not matched to a gene: 6. Germline V gene data show CDR1 as SGHNT and CDR2 as YYREEE (reference sequence). This CDR3 contains 15 residues. In nucleotides, the CDR3 is TGTGCCAGCAGCTTAGGACTAGACAAAACCGGGGAGCTGTTTTTT. This gives the protein CASSLGLDKTGELFF.

The rearrangement links TRBV6-6 to TRBJ1-2; 7 nucleotides align to TRBD1. Germline V gene data show CDR1 as MNHNY and CDR2 as SVGAGI (reference sequence). This CDR3 is built from 12 residues. Trimming took 5 bases from V and 6 from J; bases not matched to a gene: 3. CDR3: CASSLQGDGYTF. The CDR3 DNA follows: TGTGCCAGCAGTCTCCAGGGGGATGGCTACACCTTC.

This chain connects TRBV9 to TRBJ2-3; a weak D match, TRBD2 (6 bases). Per germline, CDR1 SGDLS and CDR2 YYNGEE. The CDR3 has 14 amino acids. V was shortened by 3 bases and J by 2 bases, with 10 bases between the two germline ends. The CDR3 DNA reads TGTGCCAGCAGCGCGGGACTGCACACAGATACGCAGTATTTT. Translated, it gives CASSAGLHTDTQYF.

The chain combines TRBV6-5 with TRBJ1-6; D is uncertain. Trimming stripped 7 bases from V and 2 bases from J, with 12 bases between. The CDR3 has 15 residues. From germline, CDR1 is MNHEY and CDR2 SVGAGI. This chain's CDR3 is CASKERAAYNSPLHF. The CDR3 DNA reads as TGTGCCAGCAAGGAGAGGGCGGCCTATAATTCACCCCTCCACTTT.

The V call is TRBV7-9, the J call TRBJ2-5; the D is unclear. The CDR3 consists of 10 residues. Germline V gene lookup returns CDR1 SEHNR and CDR2 FQNEAQ (reference sequence). The V end was cut by 5 bases, the J end by 5 bases, with 3 bases between. The CDR3 spells CASSRETQYF. In DNA form, the CDR3 reads TGTGCCAGCAGCCGGGAGACCCAGTACTTC.

The rearrangement links TRBV19 to TRBJ1-5; maybe TRBD1 (5 bases). The ends were cut back, 6 bases at V and 5 bases at J, with 11 bases in the middle. Germline V lookup: CDR1 LNHDA, CDR2 SQIVND (reference sequence). The CDR3 spans 13 residues. CDR3 sequence: CASRGQLYQPQHF. The CDR3 nucleotides are TGTGCCAGTAGGGGGCAGTTATATCAGCCCCAGCATTTT.

This clone occurred a few times. The chain carries TRBV11-3 and TRBJ1-1; possibly TRBD1 for D (5 bases). V lost 5 bases and J 2 bases, leaving 15 bases between the germline ends. There are 15 residues in the CDR3. Looked up from germline, CDR1 is SGHNT and CDR2 is YENEEA. CDR3 amino acids: CASSPRGGVNTEAFF. CDR3 nucleotides: TGTGCCAGCAGCCCACGCGGGGGGGTAAACACTGAAGCTTTCTTT.